This entry concerns a single T cell receptor beta chain. Its cognate antigen has yet to be identified. Qualities for individual bases were not recorded, and no much larger clone is one base off. The sample originates from a study of a mutant IDH1 vaccine in newly diagnosed glioma (dated by TCRdb to the early 2020s). Looking at the study overall: Across visits V03 through V10, patients got a total of eight vaccinations, given in weeks 1, 3, 5, 7, 11, 15, 19 and 23. Vaccination was initiated 4-6 weeks after radiotherapy alone, or concurrently with temozolomide cycles in the chemotherapy-containing groups. Of the roughly 30 treated patients, 62.5% were male and approximately 40% were female, and a mean age of approximately 40 years was recorded. Prior to enrollment, patients had been given standard therapy consisting of radiotherapy alone, temozolomide alone, or radiochemotherapy with temozolomide, with the combination given to most patients. Peripheral blood samples were drawn at six visits, namely V03 (baseline), V05, V07, V10, V12 and V13. For exploratory analyses, longitudinal TCRB deep sequencing was carried out in roughly 23 treated patients wherever samples were available. The paper's findings and limits, for the study overall: The authors noted that analyses of patient blood samples could not be reproduced because of sample limitations. Immune responses induced by the vaccine were seen in roughly 92% of patients across multiple MHC alleles. Availability determined which PBMC samples were chosen for TCRB deep sequencing. Pseudoprogression seemed to be unrelated to changes in the top peripheral T cell clonotypes found by TCRB sequencing.

What the time point label conveys for this sample: week 11, during vaccination. Every vaccine dose consisted of 300 ug of a 20-mer mutant IDH1 peptide in Montanide, administered subcutaneously together with topical imiquimod. The donors had newly diagnosed IDH1-mutant astrocytomas of WHO grade 3 or 4 that showed loss of nuclear ATRX. The samples were drawn from NOA16, a multicentre, single-arm, open-label phase I trial in Germany that tested a mutant IDH1 peptide vaccine in humans for the first time. The DNeasy Blood and Tissue Kit was used to extract genomic DNA from EDTA blood for TCRB sequencing. V has 4 bases trimmed and J has 1 base trimmed; junction bases matching no gene number 7. Via the germline V gene, CDR1 is ENHRY and CDR2 SYGVKD. The CDR3 runs 17 amino acids, cysteine and phenylalanine included. Solely the CDR3 DNA is kept, with 51 bases framed from the first base. Libraries were prepared through the immunoSEQ multiplex PCR assay. Rearranged TCR beta chain sequences were amplified with the hsTCRB Kit following the manufacturer's protocol. An Illumina MiSeq was used to sequence the TCRB libraries. The study's own analysis went as follows. Demultiplexing, trimming and gene mapping were performed with the kit vendor's proprietary platform. This immuneACCESS table, as held by TCRdb, lists in-frame sequences with V and J called but not all clones. Of the missing ones, under half trace to an unresolved V gene in checked studies; the others have no known cause. The V and J calls and clone size are taken from that table; D and trimming were inferred from the DNA. The sample table lists about 36,000 clones, around 80% of them with a count of one. The ten largest make up approximately 15% of the sample.

This clonotype originated in a woman in her twenties or thirties with glioma. Some clones in this sample may be carry-over from other donors' samples. The chain joins TRBV10-3 to TRBJ2-6, with 7 central nucleotides matching TRBD1. Sequenced material: peripheral blood mononuclear cells (PBMCs), taken from a glioma patient whose treatment included an IDH1 peptide vaccine. The CDR3 protein sequence reads: CAISVTGVRSGANVLTF. The bases are TGTGCCATCAGTGTAACAGGGGTACGGTCTGGGGCCAACGTCCTGACTTTC.